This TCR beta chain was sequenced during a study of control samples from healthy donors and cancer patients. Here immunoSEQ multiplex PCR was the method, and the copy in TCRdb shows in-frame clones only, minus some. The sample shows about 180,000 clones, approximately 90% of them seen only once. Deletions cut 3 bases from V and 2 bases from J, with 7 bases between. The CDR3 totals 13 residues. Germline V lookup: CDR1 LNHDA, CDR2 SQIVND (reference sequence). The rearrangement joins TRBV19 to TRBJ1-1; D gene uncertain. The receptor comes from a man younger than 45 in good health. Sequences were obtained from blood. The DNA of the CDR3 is TGTGCCAGTAGTATGGTGAAAAACACTGAAGCTTTCTTT. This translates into CASSMVKNTEAFF.